What follows are 19 T cell receptor beta chains derived from one specimen sequenced in a study of T cells in localized non-small cell lung cancer. Sequencing used immunoSEQ multiplex PCR; TCRdb keeps in-frame clones, though not all of them. The sample shows about 52,000 clones, more than 75% of them seen only once. The specimen was PBMCs, collected before any cancer treatment. The source of these receptors is a female donor with stage II lung adenocarcinoma.

The chain combines TRBV6-1 with TRBJ2-1, with D possibly matching TRBD2 (5 bases). From germline, CDR1 is MNHNS and CDR2 SASEGT. V lost 8 bases and J 3 bases, leaving 8 bases between the germline ends. This CDR3 has 12 amino acids. The CDR3 DNA reads TGTGCCAGCCGCCGGGGCTACAATGAGCAGTTCTTC. It yields the protein CASRRGYNEQFF.

This chain links TRBV7-8 with TRBJ1-2, with 7 bases lining up with TRBD1. The V gene's germline CDR1 is SGHVS and CDR2 FQNEAQ. With 5 bases clipped from V and 8 bases from J, the junction kept 14 bases outside the gene matches. The length of the CDR3 is 15 residues. CDR3: CASSPPGQASGGYTF. Written as DNA, the CDR3 is TGTGCCAGCAGCCCCCCAGGACAGGCCTCGGGGGGCTACACCTTC.

The chain links TRBV19 to TRBJ1-2; TRBD1 matches at 9 bases. CDR1 is LNHDA, CDR2 SQIVND, per germline (reference sequence). The ends lost 7 bases at V and 8 bases at J; junction bases unmatched: 11. The CDR3 totals 14 residues. The CDR3 coding sequence is TGTGCCAGTATGTTCGCCGGGACAGGGAACGGCTACACCTTC. This encodes CASMFAGTGNGYTF.

The genes are TRBV27 and TRBJ1-1, with 8 nucleotides matching TRBD1. Trimming at V came to 4 bases and at J to 1 base, leaving 2 bases not matched to a gene. Per the germline V gene, CDR1 is MNHEY and CDR2 is SMNVEV (reference sequence). This CDR3 has 14 residues. DNA of the CDR3: TGTGCCAGCAGTTCTGACAGGGGGAACACTGAAGCTTTCTTT. Protein sequence: CASSSDRGNTEAFF.

The chain is built from TRBV13 and TRBJ2-1; D gene unclear. Germline CDR1 is PRHDT and CDR2 is FYEKMQ (reference sequence). This CDR3 spans 15 amino acids. V lost 3 bases and J lost 0, with 9 bases in between. CDR3 sequence: CASSLLASSYNEQFF. DNA of the CDR3: TGTGCCAGCAGCTTGCTGGCGAGCTCCTACAATGAGCAGTTCTTC.

The chain employs TRBV11-2 and TRBJ1-2; D call uncertain. Germline V gives CDR1 SGHAT, CDR2 FQNNGV. The CDR3 loop spans 13 amino acids. Trimming shortened V by 0 bases and J by 3 bases, and 5 bases separated the two germline ends. CDR3 DNA: TGTGCCAGCAGCTTAGACCCTTACTATGGCTACACCTTC. It is translated as CASSLDPYYGYTF.

This clone occurred a few times. The rearrangement joins TRBV6-4 to TRBJ1-1; D ambiguous. The germline CDR1 and CDR2 sequences are MRHNA and SNTAGT. The CDR3 sequence is 13 residues long. The V end lost 5 bases, the J end lost 7 bases, and 14 bases lay between the germline ends. CDR3 region: CASSPEVGREAFF. The CDR3 region has the DNA TGTGCCAGCAGTCCAGAAGTGGGTCGTGAAGCTTTCTTT.

The chain uses TRBV5-4 and TRBJ2-7, with D possibly being TRBD2 (6 bases). Germline CDR1 reads SGHNT; CDR2 reads YYREEE (reference sequence). V was trimmed by 0 bases and J by 5 bases, leaving 12 bases between them. The CDR3 has 14 residues. This CDR3 is CASSLVAVYDEQYF. The CDR3 coding sequence is TGTGCCAGCAGCTTGGTAGCGGTTTACGACGAGCAGTACTTC.

CDR3 protein: CSVEGSGANNEQFF. CDR3 bases: TGCAGCGTTGAAGGGTCCGGGGCTAACAATGAGCAGTTCTTC. The genes are TRBV29-1 and TRBJ2-1, with D possibly being TRBD1 or TRBD2 (5 bases each). The CDR3 is 14 amino acids. Trimming removed 1 base from V and 5 bases from J, with 12 bases in between. The germline CDR1 and CDR2 sequences are SQVTM and ANQGSEA.

The chain has TRBV7-6 and TRBJ1-6; 7 bases match TRBD1. The germline gives CDR1 SGHVS, CDR2 FNYEAQ. The CDR3 loop spans 19 amino acids. Losses at the gene ends were 0 bases for V and 9 bases for J; bases not matched to a gene: 17. Written as DNA, the CDR3 is TGTGCCAGCAGCTTAGCCCCGAGATACACCGGGACAGAAAGTTCACCCCTCCACTTT. Amino acid sequence: CASSLAPRYTGTESSPLHF.

V usage is TRBV6-1 and J usage is TRBJ2-5; D unclear. CDR3 length equals 14 residues. Trimming pared 1 base from V and 1 base from J, leaving 7 bases between. Germline V CDR1 and CDR2: MNHNS, SASEGT. This CDR3 is CASSEGISQETQYF. CDR3 DNA sequence: TGTGCCAGCAGTGAAGGGATCTCCCAAGAGACCCAGTACTTC.

The table lists this clone with a few counts. The chain employs TRBV14 and TRBJ2-2, with no clear D. The length of the CDR3 is 14 residues. The germline V and J ends were trimmed by 1 base and 3 bases, with 6 bases remaining between them. Germline lookup yields CDR1 SGHDN and CDR2 FVKESK. Written as DNA, the CDR3 is TGTGCCAGCAGCCAAGGAAGGTACACCGGGGAGCTGTTTTTT. The encoded protein is CASSQGRYTGELFF.

The rearrangement joins TRBV4-2 to TRBJ2-5; D is possibly TRBD2 (7 bases). Looked up from germline, CDR1 is LGHNA and CDR2 is YNFKEQ. V gave up 0 bases and J gave up 1 base, with 9 bases separating them. The CDR3 spans 15 residues. The DNA for the CDR3 is TGTGCCAGCAGCCAAGATAGGGGGGGCCAAGAGACCCAGTACTTC. Its translation is CASSQDRGGQETQYF.

This rearrangement joins TRBV27 to TRBJ1-1, with D possibly being TRBD1 (6 bases). V was shortened by 0 bases and J by 2 bases, with 13 bases between the two germline ends. Germline V gives CDR1 MNHEY, CDR2 SMNVEV (reference sequence). The CDR3 contains 16 residues. The chain's CDR3 is CASSLSWGPLNTEAFF. The CDR3 region has the DNA TGTGCCAGCAGTTTATCGTGGGGGCCGTTAAACACTGAAGCTTTCTTT.

In its sample, this clone was seen once. The chain recombines TRBV15 with TRBJ1-4; possibly TRBD1 for D (5 bases). CDR1 and CDR2 (germline): LNHNV, YYDKDF (reference sequence). The CDR3 is 15 residues long. V was clipped by 0 bases and J by 7 bases, with 12 bases between them. This CDR3 reads CATSRDLGVGEKLFF. The CDR3 nucleotides read TGTGCCACCAGCAGAGATCTGGGGGTCGGTGAAAAACTGTTTTTT.

The chain is built from TRBV7-2 and TRBJ2-1, with 9 bases identical to TRBD2. CDR1 and CDR2 (germline): SGHTA, FQGNSA. The CDR3 spans 15 residues. The V gene end was trimmed by 3 bases and the J gene end by 4 bases; junction bases not matched to a gene: 4. CDR3 loop: CASSFQAGGYNEQFF. CDR3 sequence (DNA): TGTGCCAGCAGCTTTCAAGCGGGGGGATACAATGAGCAGTTCTTC.

The genes are TRBV19 and TRBJ1-3; a possible D gene is TRBD1 (5 bases). The germline CDR1 and CDR2 sequences are LNHDA and SQIVND (reference sequence). This CDR3 contains 15 residues. Trimming removed 8 bases at V and 0 bases at J, with 14 bases between. CDR3 protein: CASRGLFDSGNTIYF. The CDR3 DNA follows: TGTGCCAGTCGGGGACTGTTCGACTCTGGAAACACCATATATTTT.

This chain connects TRBV6-6 to TRBJ2-1, with D hard to call. Germline V gene sequence: CDR1 MNHNY, CDR2 SVGAGI (reference sequence). The V end was cut by 2 bases, the J end by 3 bases, with 5 bases between. The CDR3 has 13 amino acids. Written as DNA, the CDR3 is TGTGCCAGCAGTTACGCCGACTACAATGAGCAGTTCTTC. It codes for CASSYADYNEQFF.

V is TRBV27 and J is TRBJ2-1, with TRBD2 identical over 11 bases. V trimming: 3 bases; J trimming: 0 bases; junction bases outside the gene matches: 7. This CDR3 has 18 amino acids. The germline CDR1 and CDR2 sequences are MNHEY and SMNVEV (reference sequence). DNA of the CDR3: TGTGCCAGCAGTTTCGATCGGACTAGCGGGCGCTCCTACAATGAGCAGTTCTTC. Its protein is CASSFDRTSGRSYNEQFF.